The clone carrying this T cell receptor beta chain was seen ten or more times. Its antigen is currently unknown. These data originate in a study of regulatory T cells in long-lasting Graves disease. Study observations and caveats: The study found TRBV28, TRBJ1-2 and TRBJ2-5 favored in persistent disease.

For TCR beta, libraries came from iRepertoire HTBI primers and Arm-PCR of CDR3 regions. TCRdb re-derived calls from the multiplex PCR reads in MiXCR, one entry per CDR3 protein. This table holds approximately 250,000 distinct CDR3 sequences, around 19% found once. CDR1 is LNHNV, CDR2 YYDKDF, per germline (reference sequence). Between the trimmed V and J ends, which lost 0 bases and 5 bases, there was a span of 16 bases. The CDR3 has 16 amino acids. The time point: newly diagnosed GD, antithyroid drugs for less than 3 months. PBMC RNA served as the TCR library source. Patients were from an endocrinology department in Xi'an, China.

V is TRBV15 and J is TRBJ2-5; no clear D. This receptor was identified in a female donor with Graves disease. The source material was peripheral blood mononuclear cells (PBMCs), sampled at new diagnosis, from a patient treated with antithyroid drugs. This CDR3 is CATSRDLRLVGETQYF. CDR3 sequence (DNA): TGTGCCACCAGCAGAGATCTGAGGCTAGTTGGGGAGACCCAGTACTTC.